These 9 T cell receptor beta chains share one sample of origin, sequenced in a study of T cells in tuberculosis. Cells were sorted from thawed PBMC rested overnight and stained with GMM-loaded CD1B tetramer, viability dye and anti-CD3. The CD1B tetramers carried C32 glucose monomycolate purified from Rhodococcus equi. TCRdb's copy holds only in-frame clones and misses some; the assay was immunoSEQ multiplex PCR. The sample consists of approximately 59,000 clones, approximately 86% of them appearing once. Sequencing used CD1b-GMM tetramer-negative cells sorted from PBMCs. Receptors originate from an adult woman with latent tuberculosis.

Only a few counts were recorded for this clone. The V call is TRBV29-1, the J call TRBJ1-1, with D unresolved. V was shortened by 3 bases and J by 3 bases, with 20 bases between the two germline ends. CDR1 and CDR2 from the germline V gene are SQVTM and ANQGSEA. The CDR3 is made up of 16 amino acids. The CDR3 coding sequence is TGCAGCGTTGAGAAACATTATTGGCCCAGTCACACTGAAGCTTTCTTT. It codes for CSVEKHYWPSHTEAFF.

The chain joins TRBV6-5 to TRBJ2-7; TRBD2 matches 9 bases. The CDR3 is made up of 14 amino acids. With 7 bases clipped from V and 4 bases from J, the junction kept 8 bases outside the gene matches. In germline, CDR1 is MNHEY, CDR2 SVGAGI. Here the CDR3 reads CASTPTSGSYEQYF. The CDR3 DNA is TGTGCCAGCACCCCGACTAGCGGCTCTTACGAGCAGTACTTC.

The chain joins TRBV7-2 to TRBJ2-3, with TRBD2 matching over 9 bases. This CDR3 region has 15 residues. V shed 5 bases, J shed 0 bases, and the junction held 3 bases outside the gene matches. Looked up from germline, CDR1 is SGHTA and CDR2 is FQGNSA. This chain's CDR3 is CASSISGSSTDTQYF. CDR3 bases: TGTGCCAGCAGCATTAGCGGGAGTAGCACAGATACGCAGTATTTT.

The V gene is TRBV19, the J gene TRBJ2-5, with D possibly matching TRBD2 (5 bases). The CDR3 covers 15 residues. Germline V gene data show CDR1 as LNHDA and CDR2 as SQIVND (reference sequence). With 7 bases removed from V and 1 base from J, the gap between germline ends came to 16 bases. The CDR3, as DNA: TGTGCCAGTATTGGGAGTCACGCATCCCAAGAGACCCAGTACTTC. Protein product: CASIGSHASQETQYF.

The chain is built from TRBV19 and TRBJ2-1; TRBD2 matches at 7 bases. The germline V gene has CDR1 LNHDA and CDR2 SQIVND (reference sequence). Trimming removed 3 bases from V and 2 bases from J; junction bases left unmatched: 4. The CDR3 is 15 residues long. The CDR3 DNA follows: TGTGCCAGTAGTATTCTAGCGGAGGCCTACAATGAGCAGTTCTTC. This translates into CASSILAEAYNEQFF.

The chain combines TRBV7-2 with TRBJ1-2; D is ambiguous. V gave up 1 base and J gave up 1 base, with 10 bases separating them. Germline V CDR1 and CDR2: SGHTA, FQGNSA. This CDR3 comprises 15 residues. CDR3 amino acids: CASSLESRFNYGYTF. In DNA form, the CDR3 reads TGTGCCAGCAGCTTAGAAAGTCGGTTTAACTATGGCTACACCTTC.

The chain recombines TRBV7-3 with TRBJ2-5; 11 bases match TRBD1. The length of the CDR3 is 15 residues. The germline V gene encodes CDR1 SGHTA and CDR2 FQGTGA. V was pared by 5 bases and J by 5 bases, with 7 bases of the junction left unmatched. The CDR3 DNA reads TGTGCCAGCAGCGAAGGACAGGGGGCAGAGGAGACCCAGTACTTC. Its protein product is CASSEGQGAEETQYF.

The table lists this clone with a count of one. The CDR3 coding sequence is TGTGCCAGCAGTGAGGGACTAGCTGGATTCAATGAGCAGTTCTTC. Translation gives CASSEGLAGFNEQFF. The rearrangement links TRBV2 to TRBJ2-1; 9 nucleotides align to TRBD2. CDR1 is SNHLY and CDR2 is FYNNEI in the germline V gene. Losses at the gene ends were 3 bases for V and 6 bases for J; bases not matched to a gene: 6. The CDR3 length is 15 residues. The full variable domain, rest sourced from reference TRBV2 and TRBJ2-1, is EPEVTQTPSHQVTQMGQEVILRCVPISNHLYFYWYRQILGQKVEFLVSFYNNEISEKSEIFDDQFSVERPDGSNFTLKIRSTKLEDSAMYFCASSEGLAGFNEQFFGPGTRLTVL.

The V and J genes are TRBV11-2 and TRBJ1-3, with D uncertain. CDR1 and CDR2 from the germline V gene are SGHAT and FQNNGV. This CDR3 has 15 amino acids. V was pared by 4 bases and J by 1 base, with 11 bases between. CDR3 protein: CASSSVSGSGNTIYF. The CDR3 DNA is TGTGCCAGCAGCTCCGTTTCGGGGTCTGGAAACACCATATATTTT.